These 32 T cell receptor beta chains came from one sample sequenced in a study of tumor-infiltrating lymphocytes in primary liver carcinoma. Starting from about 0.5 ug of total RNA, TCR beta cDNA was produced with a primer in the constant region. Amplification in three nested multiplex PCR rounds with slightly modified ARM-PCR gave rise to TCR beta libraries. PCR rounds one and two used TRBV1-TRBV30 forward primers with a C-beta reverse primer for roughly 10 cycles each. TCRdb called the multiplex PCR reads again in MiXCR, with one record for every CDR3 protein. In the table there are more than 85,000 distinct CDR3 sequences, around 83% of which are singletons. Starting material for RNA and DNA co-extraction consisted of roughly 20-34 mg of unsorted bulk tissue. Sequences were obtained from liver tumor tissue from sampling region 3. Subset noted: tumor region T3, left-lateral pole. These receptors were collected from a man aged 40-49 years with primary liver carcinoma and hepatitis B virus infection.

At least ten counts were recorded for this clonotype. The chain combines TRBV12-3 or TRBV12-4 with TRBJ2-1, with TRBD2 matching over 15 bases. This CDR3 is 15 amino acids long. J gave up 12 bases and V 6 bases, and 9 bases lay outside the gene matches. CDR3 loop: CASSLGLAGGVWQFF. CDR3 bases: TGTGCCAGCAGCCTAGGACTAGCGGGAGGGGTTTGGCAGTTCTTC.

The sample holds a few counts of this clonotype. One junction end disagrees with the germline gene, perhaps due to a read error. This sequence joins TRBV12-3 or TRBV12-4 and TRBJ1-4; no clear D gene. CDR3 length equals 13 residues. For the CDR3, the DNA is TGTGCCAGCACTTTAGCCGGGTCTGAAAAACTGTTTTTT. Translating gives CASTLAGSEKLFF.

J is TRBJ1-6 and V is TRBV6-5; a weak D match, TRBD1 (6 bases). V was shortened by 6 bases and J by 7 bases, with 16 bases between the two germline ends. Germline loops: CDR1 MNHEY, CDR2 SVGAGI. The CDR3 sequence is 15 residues long. The CDR3, as DNA: TGTGCCAGCAGGAGAGACATGGGGGGCAATTCACCCCTCCACTTT. Protein sequence: CASRRDMGGNSPLHF.

The chain links TRBV6-1 to TRBJ1-6, with 7 bases identical to TRBD1. Germline lookup yields CDR1 MNHNS and CDR2 SASEGT. With V trimmed by 7 bases and J by 11 bases, 14 bases remained unmatched. The CDR3 is 15 residues long. The CDR3 region has the DNA TGTGCCAGCATCACGAGACAGGGAGCTTATCCACCCCTCCACTTT. This encodes CASITRQGAYPPLHF.

The V call is TRBV11-2, the J call TRBJ2-7; 9 bases agree with TRBD1. CDR1 SGHAT and CDR2 FQNNGV come from the germline V gene. This CDR3 contains 15 residues. The junction had 22 bases not matched to a gene; V was cut back by 9 bases and J by 13 bases. CDR3 protein: CASSIRWTGENDQYF. CDR3 coding DNA: TGTGCCAGTAGCATACGATGGACAGGGGAAAACGATCAATACTTC.

With regard to this clonotype: At one end the junction does not follow the germline gene, possibly because of a read error. The chain is built from TRBV29-1 and TRBJ2-2; D is possibly TRBD1 or TRBD2 (5 bases each). The CDR3 loop spans 12 amino acids. Germline V gene sequence: CDR1 SQVTM, CDR2 ANQGSEA. This CDR3 is CSGGIGTGEPFF. CDR3 in DNA: TGCAGCGGAGGGATAGGGACCGGGGAGCCGTTTTTT.

In regard to this clonotype: A read error may explain this, as a much larger clone is one base away. The chain employs TRBV5-1 and TRBJ2-2; D may be TRBD1 or TRBD2 (6 bases each). In germline, CDR1 is SGHRS, CDR2 YFSETQ. This CDR3 comprises 13 residues. The CDR3 nucleotides read TGCGCCAGCAGCGCCAGGGGTGGCGGGAAGCTGTTTTTT. Translating gives CASSARGGGKLFF.

This rearrangement joins TRBV6-5 to TRBJ2-5; tentatively, D is TRBD2 (6 bases). Germline-derived CDR1 and CDR2 are MNHEY and SVGAGI. The CDR3 consists of 17 residues. The V gene lost 11 bases and the J gene lost 1 base, with 26 bases spanning the gap. The DNA of the CDR3 is TGTGCCGGTAGTTACTCGAGAAGTGGGGGGTCCCAAGAGACCCAGTACTTC. Protein: CAGSYSRSGGSQETQYF.

In its sample, this clonotype was seen once. A junction boundary mismatches the germline segment, possibly from a read error. This chain links TRBV12-3 or TRBV12-4 with TRBJ1-5, with D possibly being TRBD1 (5 bases). The CDR3 spans 15 residues. This CDR3 is CASSIAGGSDQPQHF. CDR3 DNA sequence: TGTGCCAGCAGTATAGCGGGGGGGAGCGATCAGCCCCAGCATTTT.

A word on this clonotype: Since no conserved phenylalanine or tryptophan closes the CDR3, a read error is the likely cause. No DNA is shown, since the ends of the CDR3 on it are uncertain; the CDR3 is the one TCRdb lists. The V and J genes are TRBV12-3 or TRBV12-4 and TRBJ2-7. Counting both end residues, the CDR3 totals 11 amino acids. The CDR3: CASSSTYEQYY.

Of note for this clonotype: A read error may produce the germline difference seen at one junction end. V is TRBV29-1 and J is TRBJ2-1; D perhaps matches TRBD2 (5 bases). In germline, CDR1 is SQVTM, CDR2 ANQGSEA. This CDR3 is built from 13 residues. CDR3 residues: CSAHRLTDNEQFF. DNA for the CDR3: TGTAGCGCTCACCGTCTGACCGACAATGAGCAGTTCTTC.

The table lists this clonotype with a count of one. At one boundary the junction diverges from the germline segment, which might be a read error. This sequence joins TRBV6-5 and TRBJ2-1; TRBD2 matches 8 bases. CDR1 and CDR2 from the germline V gene are MNHEY and SVGAGI. The CDR3 totals 17 residues. CDR3 residues: CAISYSGTRGRGSEQFF. The DNA of the CDR3 is TGTGCCATCAGTTACTCCGGGACTAGGGGGAGAGGGAGTGAGCAGTTCTTC.

This clonotype was observed a single time. The germline gene is not matched at one end of the junction; a read error may be the cause. This rearrangement joins TRBV5-1 to TRBJ2-3; 15 positions agree with TRBD2. The CDR3 contains 18 residues. CDR1 and CDR2 from the germline V gene are SGHRS and YFSETQ. The CDR3 sequence: CASSSGLAGGSDTYTQYF. Here the CDR3 DNA reads TGCGCCAGCAGCTCGGGACTAGCGGGAGGCTCGGACACATATACGCAGTATTTT.

On this clonotype: At one end, the junction sequence differs from germline, possibly due to a read error. The V call is TRBV4-3, the J call TRBJ2-6; weak D call: TRBD2 (5 bases). Germline lookup yields CDR1 LGHNA and CDR2 YSLEER. This CDR3 is 14 amino acids long. CDR3 in amino acids: CASNQGEGANVLSF. CDR3 bases: TGCGCCAGCAACCAAGGTGAGGGAGCCAACGTCCTGAGTTTC.

A word on this clonotype: Likely a read error: the CDR3 ends without its conserved phenylalanine or tryptophan. The chain couples TRBV6-6 to TRBJ1-1, with a tentative D call TRBD1 (6 bases). This CDR3 is 13 amino acids long. Per germline, CDR1 MNHNY and CDR2 SVGAGI (reference sequence). Trimming shortened V by 6 bases and J by 4 bases, and 12 bases separated the two germline ends. The CDR3 coding sequence is TGTGCCAGCAGCACAGGGAGGACCACTGAAGCTTTCATT. It specifies CASSTGRTTEAFI.

J is TRBJ1-2 and V is TRBV10-3; D is unclear. Trimming took off 3 bases at V and 5 bases at J, with 13 bases between the two ends. Germline V CDR1 and CDR2: ENHRY, SYGVKD. The CDR3 runs 14 residues. In DNA form, the CDR3 reads TGTGCCATCAGTGACTCGAGTCAAGGTTATGGCTACACCTTC. It specifies CAISDSSQGYGYTF.

About this clonotype itself: At one end, the junction sequence differs from germline, possibly due to a read error. The genes are TRBV6-5 and TRBJ2-2, with D possibly being TRBD2 (6 bases). The CDR3 has 14 residues. Looked up from germline, CDR1 is MNHEY and CDR2 is SVGAGI. The CDR3 loop is CGSSSTDSPGGLFF. The CDR3 DNA sequence: TGTGGCAGCAGTTCCACTGACTCCCCCGGGGGGCTGTTTTTT.

As to this clonotype: The junction departs from the called germline gene at one end, perhaps through a read error. The chain links TRBV4-3 to TRBJ2-3; 14 nucleotides match TRBD2. The CDR3 runs 20 residues. Germline loops: CDR1 LGHNA, CDR2 YSLEER. The CDR3 region has the DNA TGCGCCAGCATCCAAGATCTTCCCCACGGGACTAGCGGGAGAGCAGATACGCAATATTTT. This translates into CASIQDLPHGTSGRADTQYF.

To note about this clonotype: Mismatch with germline at one junction end may stem from a read error. The CDR3 reads CAGSLDGTTYGYTF. In DNA, the CDR3 is TGTGCCGGCAGCTTAGATGGGACGACCTATGGCTACACCTTC. The rearrangement links TRBV11-2 to TRBJ1-2; TRBD1 might be the D (5 bases). Germline V lookup: CDR1 SGHAT, CDR2 FQNNGV. The CDR3 sequence is 14 residues long.

CDR3 sequence reads: CAGILSGGGYNEQFF. CDR3 in DNA: TGTGCCGGCATCCTCAGCGGGGGGGGCTACAATGAGCAGTTCTTC. This chain links TRBV12-3 or TRBV12-4 with TRBJ2-1; 10 positions match TRBD2. J gave up 3 bases and V 11 bases, and 10 bases lay outside the gene matches. CDR3 length equals 15 residues.

This clonotype was counted a single time. A read error may produce the germline difference seen at one junction end. The rearrangement uses TRBV6-5 and TRBJ2-5, with D uncertain. The CDR3 consists of 15 residues. CDR1 is MNHEY, CDR2 SVGAGI, per germline. The chain's CDR3 is CASSYSGEGQETQYF. CDR3 DNA sequence: TGTGCCAGTAGTTACTCGGGTGAAGGACAAGAGACCCAGTACTTC.

This rearrangement joins TRBV28 to TRBJ1-2; D gene unclear. Trimming pared 7 bases from V and 13 bases from J, leaving 16 bases between. Germline V gene lookup returns CDR1 MDHEN and CDR2 SYDVKM. The CDR3 is 11 amino acids. DNA for the CDR3: TGTGCCAGCACCGCGAGTTGTGGCCGCACCTTC. It encodes CASTASCGRTF.

This clonotype has only a few counts. The rearrangement uses TRBV5-6 and TRBJ2-4; possibly TRBD2 for D (6 bases). The germline V gene encodes CDR1 SGHDT and CDR2 YYEEEE. The CDR3 totals 15 residues. CDR3 DNA sequence: TGTGTTAGCAGCTTGGAGGGGTTAGCCAAAAACATTCAGTACTTC. Amino acid sequence: CVSSLEGLAKNIQYF. The full variable domain, with the rest looked up from reference TRBV5-6 and TRBJ2-4, is DAGVTQSPTHLIKTRGQQVTLRCSPKSGHDTVSWYQQALGQGPQFIFQYYEEEERQRGNFPDRFSGHQFPNYSSELNVNALLLGDSALYLCVSSLEGLAKNIQYFGAGTRLSVL.

The chain joins TRBV30 to TRBJ2-4, with 7 bases that match TRBD2. The CDR3 contains 15 residues. CDR1 is GTSNPN and CDR2 is SVGIG in the germline V gene (reference sequence). The J segment lost 4 bases and the V segment lost 3 bases, leaving 9 bases of the junction unmatched. The CDR3 nucleotides read TGTGCCTGGAGCGAGGGAGGGTTTGGTAAAAACATTCAGTACTTC. Encoded protein: CAWSEGGFGKNIQYF.

In its sample, this clonotype was seen once. V usage is TRBV6-1 and J usage is TRBJ2-2; 7 bases fit TRBD1. Trimming took 5 bases from V and 0 from J; bases not matched to a gene: 9. The CDR3 loop spans 17 amino acids. The V gene's germline CDR1 is MNHNS and CDR2 SASEGT. DNA of the CDR3: TGTGCCAGCAGTATGATAGGGGGCGCGCCGAACACCGGGGAGCTGTTTTTT. Protein: CASSMIGGAPNTGELFF.

The V gene is TRBV29-1, the J gene TRBJ1-2; D might be TRBD1 (5 bases). Per the germline V gene, CDR1 is SQVTM and CDR2 is ANQGSEA. The CDR3 spans 12 residues. V was trimmed by 6 bases and J by 12 bases, leaving 20 bases between them. The CDR3 sequence is CSVGDDPYDHTF. In DNA form, the CDR3 reads TGCAGCGTAGGGGACGATCCCTATGACCACACCTTC.

On this clonotype: This is likely a read error, given that the CDR3 carries no conserved phenylalanine or tryptophan at its end. The chain recombines TRBV6-1 with TRBJ2-3; tentatively, D is TRBD1 (5 bases). The CDR3 totals 12 residues. Looked up from germline, CDR1 is MNHNS and CDR2 is SASEGT. DNA of the CDR3: TGTGCCAGCAAGCCCATCACAGGTACGCAGTATTTG. Translated: CASKPITGTQYL.

The V and J genes are TRBV11-2 and TRBJ1-1, with 7 bases matching TRBD1. The CDR3 runs to 16 residues. Germline CDR1 SGHAT, CDR2 FQNNGV. In DNA form, the CDR3 reads TGTGCAAGTAGCTCCTTAACAGGGGATTGGAACACTGAAGCTTTCTTT. Encoded protein: CASSSLTGDWNTEAFF.

The sample holds many counts of this clonotype. This chain uses TRBV6-2 or TRBV6-3 with TRBJ2-1; 13 nucleotides line up with TRBD2. The CDR3 sequence is 13 residues long. V shed 6 bases, J shed 9 bases, and the junction held 2 bases outside the gene matches. Looked up from germline, CDR1 is MNHEY and CDR2 is SVGEGT. The CDR3, as DNA: TGTGCCAGCAGGACTAGCGGGAGGTCTGAGCAGTTCTTC. This encodes CASRTSGRSEQFF.

V is TRBV11-1 and J is TRBJ2-3; D is tentatively TRBD1 or TRBD2 (5 bases each). Germline loops: CDR1 SGHAT, CDR2 FQDESV (reference sequence). The CDR3 is 19 residues long. Trimming took 4 bases from V and 12 from J, leaving 35 bases between them. CDR3 loop: CASSSGGSSVGAHTGTQYF. CDR3 DNA: TGTGCCAGCAGCTCTGGGGGAAGCTCTGTTGGAGCCCACACAGGTACACAGTATTTT.

With regard to this clonotype: Because the CDR3 is missing its conserved closing phenylalanine or tryptophan, this is likely a read error. It is unclear where the CDR3 begins or ends on the DNA, so no DNA is shown, and the CDR3 is as TCRdb lists it. V is TRBV11-2 and J is TRBJ2-3; the DNA was not used to check the table's D call, TRBD1. Germline CDR1 is SGHAT and CDR2 is FQNNGV. The CDR3 length is 14 residues, termini included. The chain's CDR3 is CPSSLNRQGDTHYI.

Comments on this clonotype: A junction boundary mismatches the germline segment, possibly from a read error. V is TRBV4-2 and J is TRBJ2-5; no clear D gene. This CDR3 has 15 residues. Germline CDR1 is LGHNA and CDR2 is YNFKEQ. The CDR3 sequence is CASSQESEASETQYF. CDR3 bases: TGTGCCAGCAGCCAAGAGAGTGAGGCTAGTGAGACTCAGTACTTC.